This TCR beta chain appears in the sequencing data of a study of T-cell reconstitution after alpha-beta-depleted transplantation in children. Study-level results: A year post-transplant, T-cell counts and diversity derived mostly from newly produced T cells. The origin of alpha-beta T cells about two months after transplant was reportedly several hundred expanded graft clones.

CDR3 length: 15 residues. The germline gives CDR1 SGHRS, CDR2 YFSETQ. Deletions cut 0 bases from V and 6 bases from J, with 14 bases between. Unique molecular identifiers were incorporated when the TCRbeta library was constructed. TCRdb redid the calling of the PCR reads with MiXCR, one entry per CDR3 protein. The sample lists some 830,000 distinct CDR3 sequences; about 16% were seen once. This clonotype was seen a few times. Its matching antigen is unknown. The chain employs TRBV5-1 and TRBJ2-3; tentatively, D is TRBD1 (6 bases). The sequencing here drew on PBMCs, mostly from graft donor cells, taken 360 days after TCRalphabeta/CD19-depleted stem cell transplant. This TCR was sampled from a male patient between 10 and 17 years old who had a stem cell transplant for acute lymphoblastic leukemia, so the T cells may come from the graft donor. For the CDR3, the DNA is TGCGCCAGCAGCTTGGATCGAGGGGGAGTGGATACGCAGTATTTT. Translated: CASSLDRGGVDTQYF.